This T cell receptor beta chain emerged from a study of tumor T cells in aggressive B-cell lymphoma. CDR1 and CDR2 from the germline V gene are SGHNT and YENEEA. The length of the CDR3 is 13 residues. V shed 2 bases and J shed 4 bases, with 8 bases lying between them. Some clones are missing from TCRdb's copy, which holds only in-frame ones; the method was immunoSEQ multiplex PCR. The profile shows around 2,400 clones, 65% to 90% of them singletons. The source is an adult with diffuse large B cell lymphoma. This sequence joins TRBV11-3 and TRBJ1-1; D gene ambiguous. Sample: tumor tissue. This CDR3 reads CASSLWQVTEAFF. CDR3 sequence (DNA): TGTGCCAGCAGCTTATGGCAGGTCACTGAAGCTTTCTTT.